Presented here are 21 T cell receptor beta chains from one specimen sequenced in a study of blood T cell repertoires in COVID-19. Profiled with immunoSEQ multiplex PCR; TCRdb holds only in-frame clones, not every one. The profile shows 130,000 to 150,000 clones, more than 75% of them singletons. Sequenced: peripheral blood. The receptors stem from a woman aged 50 to 60 with active or convalescent COVID-19.

V gene TRBV7-2 combines with J gene TRBJ2-7; 14 bases line up with TRBD2. CDR3 length equals 15 residues. With V trimmed by 5 bases and J by 7 bases, 7 bases remained unmatched. The germline CDR1 and CDR2 sequences are SGHTA and FQGNSA. The CDR3 is CASSIGTSGSREQYF. The CDR3, as DNA: TGTGCCAGCAGCATTGGGACTAGCGGGAGTAGGGAGCAGTACTTC.

This CDR3 is CASSSLVPGILTDTQYF. The CDR3 nucleotides are TGTGCCAGCAGTAGCTTGGTCCCAGGGATTTTGACAGATACGCAGTATTTT. The gene calls are TRBV28 and TRBJ2-3, with D perhaps TRBD1 (5 bases). The CDR3 covers 17 residues. Deletions cut 5 bases from V and 3 bases from J, with 21 bases between. CDR1 and CDR2 from the germline V gene are MDHEN and SYDVKM. Full variable domain (rest looked up from reference TRBV28 and TRBJ2-3): DVKVTQSSRYLVKRTGEKVFLECVQDMDHENMFWYRQDPGLGLRLIYFSYDVKMKEKGDIPEGYSVSREKKERFSLILESASTNQTSMYLCASSSLVPGILTDTQYFGPGTRLTVL.

The chain is built from TRBV3-1 (or the pseudogene TRBV3-2) and TRBJ1-5; D gene ambiguous. This CDR3 comprises 13 residues. Germline V gene data show CDR1 as LGHDT and CDR2 as YNNKEL (reference sequence). Trimming took off 0 bases at V and 7 bases at J, with 7 bases between the two ends. Here the CDR3 DNA reads TGTGCCAGCAGCCAAGATCGAGGCCAGCCCCAGCATTTT. Translated: CASSQDRGQPQHF.

The chain joins TRBV7-9 to TRBJ1-2; TRBD1 matches 7 bases. V shed 2 bases, J shed 6 bases, and the junction held 6 bases outside the gene matches. The CDR3 sequence is 14 residues long. Germline V gene data show CDR1 as SEHNR and CDR2 as FQNEAQ (reference sequence). The CDR3 DNA reads as TGTGCCAGCAGCTTAAAAGGGGGCCCGGATGGCTACACCTTC. It translates to CASSLKGGPDGYTF.

This clone was recorded only once. The CDR3 region is CASSSRAELNTEAFF. The CDR3 DNA reads as TGTGCCAGCAGCAGTCGAGCGGAGCTGAACACTGAAGCTTTCTTT. The chain couples TRBV4-2 to TRBJ1-1, with D uncertain. V was trimmed by 5 bases and J by 0 bases, leaving 13 bases between them. Germline V gene sequence: CDR1 LGHNA, CDR2 YNFKEQ. The CDR3 has 15 amino acids.

This clone came up once. The CDR3 DNA reads as TGTGCCGGGCGTGACAGGGGGGTAGCTAACTATGGCTACACCTTC. Protein sequence: CAGRDRGVANYGYTF. The chain joins TRBV5-4 to TRBJ1-2; TRBD1 matches at 9 bases. V lost 10 bases and J lost 0; bases outside the gene matches: 10. This CDR3 comprises 15 residues. The germline V gene has CDR1 SGHNT and CDR2 YYREEE (reference sequence). The whole variable domain, remainder taken from reference TRBV5-4 and TRBJ1-2, is ETGVTQSPTHLIKTRGQQVTLRCSSQSGHNTVSWYQQALGQGPQFIFQYYREEENGRGNFPPRFSGLQFPNYSSELNVNALELDDSALYLCAGRDRGVANYGYTFGSGTRLTVV.

The chain recombines TRBV29-1 with TRBJ1-4; TRBD1 might be the D (6 bases). Trimming removed 5 bases at V and 8 bases at J, with 12 bases between. CDR1 is SQVTM, CDR2 ANQGSEA, per germline. This CDR3 is built from 12 residues. The CDR3 sequence: CSVQGLGEKLFF. The DNA of the CDR3 is TGCAGCGTTCAGGGGTTGGGGGAAAAACTGTTTTTT.

The genes are TRBV20-1 and TRBJ2-5, with 10 bases fitting TRBD2. Germline V gene sequence: CDR1 DFQATT, CDR2 SNEGSKA (reference sequence). With 3 bases clipped from V and 3 bases from J, the junction kept 7 bases outside the gene matches. This CDR3 is 15 amino acids long. This CDR3 reads CSASGASGGEETQYF. As DNA, the CDR3 is TGCAGTGCTAGTGGGGCTAGCGGGGGAGAAGAGACCCAGTACTTC.

This sequence joins TRBV6-5 and TRBJ2-1; 15 nucleotides line up with TRBD2. Germline V CDR1 and CDR2: MNHEY, SVGAGI. J was trimmed by 14 bases and V by 6 bases; bases with no gene match: 5. This CDR3 spans 13 amino acids. CDR3 in amino acids: CASRGLAGGSEFF. Written as DNA, the CDR3 is TGTGCCAGCAGGGGACTAGCGGGAGGATCGGAGTTCTTC.

This chain uses TRBV28 with TRBJ1-1; TRBD1 matches 7 bases. CDR1 MDHEN and CDR2 SYDVKM come from the germline V gene. The V and J ends lost 7 bases and 10 bases, in that order; junction bases with no gene match: 9. CDR3 length: 12 amino acids. CDR3 nucleotide sequence: TGTGCCAGCACCGGGACAGCTCGAGGAGCTTTCTTT. Its translation is CASTGTARGAFF.

This clone was detected once. The chain joins TRBV7-2 to TRBJ2-1, with 8 bases identical to TRBD2. V lost 2 bases to trimming and J lost 7 bases; unmatched junction nucleotides: 7. In germline, CDR1 is SGHTA, CDR2 FQGNSA. The CDR3 has 15 amino acids. Written as DNA, the CDR3 is TGTGCCAGCAGCTTAACGGGGGGGCTTCAAAATGAGCAGTTCTTC. Its protein is CASSLTGGLQNEQFF.

The chain is built from TRBV7-2 and TRBJ1-6; no clear D. This CDR3 spans 15 amino acids. The germline V gene encodes CDR1 SGHTA and CDR2 FQGNSA. V was pared by 3 bases and J by 6 bases, with 12 bases between. Written as DNA, the CDR3 is TGTGCCAGCAGCTTCTCGCTCGGAGTTAATTCACCCCTCCACTTT. This encodes CASSFSLGVNSPLHF.

The chain has TRBV4-3 and TRBJ1-4; tentatively, D is TRBD1 (5 bases). Trimming shortened V by 3 bases and J by 8 bases, and 19 bases separated the two germline ends. Per the germline V gene, CDR1 is LGHNA and CDR2 is YSLEER. The CDR3 runs 16 residues. DNA for the CDR3: TGCGCCAGCAGCCAGGACTATAGGGGCGTTACGGAAAAACTGTTTTTT. Amino acid sequence: CASSQDYRGVTEKLFF.

The rearrangement joins TRBV11-3 to TRBJ2-3; D gene unclear. Trimming cost V 3 bases and J 4 bases, with 11 bases left between them. In germline, CDR1 is SGHNT, CDR2 YENEEA. This CDR3 is 14 amino acids long. In DNA form, the CDR3 reads TGTGCCAGCAGCTTGGGTCTAGACGCAGATACGCAGTATTTT. Its translation: CASSLGLDADTQYF.

The chain is built from TRBV27 and TRBJ2-7; 7 bases fit TRBD1. The CDR3 has 14 amino acids. CDR1 is MNHEY and CDR2 is SMNVEV in the germline V gene (reference sequence). The junction had 7 bases not matched to a gene; V was cut back by 3 bases and J by 5 bases. CDR3 in amino acids: CASSFRGGRDEQYF. The CDR3 DNA sequence: TGTGCCAGCAGTTTTAGAGGGGGCCGGGACGAGCAGTACTTC.

This chain joins TRBV11-2 and TRBJ1-1; possible D gene TRBD1, 5 bases. This CDR3 spans 17 amino acids. V was cut by 1 base and J by 1 base, with 16 bases left in between. Per the germline V gene, CDR1 is SGHAT and CDR2 is FQNNGV. The CDR3 coding sequence is TGTGCCAGCAGCTTAGGATTTAGGGAGGGGACGAACACTGAAGCTTTCTTT. Translating it yields CASSLGFREGTNTEAFF.

The chain couples TRBV5-6 to TRBJ1-2; TRBD1 is a possible D gene (6 bases). The CDR3 extends over 12 amino acids. With 2 bases removed from V and 8 bases from J, the gap between germline ends came to 10 bases. Looked up from germline, CDR1 is SGHDT and CDR2 is YYEEEE. CDR3 residues: CASSFDRFGYTF. CDR3 bases: TGTGCCAGCAGCTTCGACAGGTTCGGCTACACCTTC.

V gene TRBV9 combines with J gene TRBJ2-4, with 13 bases that match TRBD2. This CDR3 is 18 amino acids long. Trimming at V came to 4 bases and at J to 1 base, leaving 8 bases not matched to a gene. Germline-derived CDR1 and CDR2 are SGDLS and YYNGEE. This chain's CDR3 is CASSSGLAGFEAKNIQYF. In nucleotides, the CDR3 is TGTGCCAGCAGCTCGGGACTAGCGGGATTTGAGGCCAAAAACATTCAGTACTTC.

The V gene is TRBV12-3 or TRBV12-4, the J gene TRBJ1-1, with TRBD1 as a possible D gene (6 bases). Trimming stripped 3 bases from V and 11 bases from J, with 13 bases between. The CDR3 spans 12 residues. The CDR3 DNA sequence: TGTGCCAGCAGTTTCCCAGGGGTATGGGCTTTCTTT. Translated: CASSFPGVWAFF.

This sequence joins TRBV27 and TRBJ1-2, with D tentatively TRBD1 (5 bases). The germline V and J ends were trimmed by 6 bases and 7 bases, with 12 bases remaining between them. The CDR3 runs to 12 residues. Germline loops: CDR1 MNHEY, CDR2 SMNVEV (reference sequence). CDR3 nucleotides: TGTGCCAGCAGGCCTAGTAGGGGTGGCTACACCTTC. Residues: CASRPSRGGYTF.

CDR3 protein: CASSYFGGDVPLPAFF. CDR3 nucleotides: TGTGCCAGCAGTTACTTCGGCGGGGATGTCCCTCTGCCAGCTTTCTTT. The chain joins TRBV27 to TRBJ1-1; D uncertain. Germline loops: CDR1 MNHEY, CDR2 SMNVEV (reference sequence). The CDR3 sequence is 16 residues long. V was clipped by 4 bases and J by 10 bases, with 25 bases between them.